This TCR beta chain is drawn from a study of cytomegalovirus exposure and HLA in healthy donors. Study results and caveats: Accounts indicate the classifier identified cytomegalovirus status with strong specificity and sensitivity. Three CMV-associated chains were confirmed in vitro to be specific for CMV antigens. Researchers catalogued under 200 TCR beta chains as cytomegalovirus-associated.

V shed 0 bases and J shed 4 bases, with 5 bases lying between them. The germline V gene encodes CDR1 SGHNT and CDR2 YYREEE (reference sequence). The CDR3 totals 13 residues. For this clone: The antigen is undetermined.

Libraries were prepared by immunoSEQ multiplex PCR; TCRdb keeps only in-frame clonotypes and omits some of them. The sample has about 98,000 clones; about 88% are singletons. The material sequenced was PBMCs. The origin of this receptor is a man between 18 and 29 years old in good health and CMV-seropositive. The genes are TRBV5-4 and TRBJ2-1; D unresolved. The DNA of the CDR3 is TGTGCCAGCAGCTTGGGTAGTTACAATGAGCAGTTCTTC. Translating it yields CASSLGSYNEQFF. Full variable domain (outside the CDR3, taken from reference TRBV5-4 and TRBJ2-1): ETGVTQSPTHLIKTRGQQVTLRCSSQSGHNTVSWYQQALGQGPQFIFQYYREEENGRGNFPPRFSGLQFPNYSSELNVNALELDDSALYLCASSLGSYNEQFFGPGTRLTVL.